Listed below are T cell receptor beta chains from one sample, sequenced in a study of molecular identifiers for immune sequencing clone quantification. From the PCR reads, TCRdb called clonotypes with MiXCR, one entry per CDR3 protein. The sample has a few hundred thousand distinct CDR3 sequences; roughly a quarter are singletons. The specimen sequenced was naive CD8+ T cells from blood, with Jurkat cell RNA spiked in. Receptor source: a human donor in good health. Some libraries in this study had Jurkat cell RNA spiked in. The CDR3 runs from the conserved cysteine through the conserved F or W. D genes are given only for firm matches. Rows give clone size only sometimes, using once, few, many, or a class for an expanded clone.

TRBV2,few,TRBJ2-3,NA,CASSGGLANTDTQYF,TGTGCCAGCAGTGGCGGCCTAGCGAACACAGATACGCAGTATTTT
TRBV27,many,TRBJ2-7,TRBD2,CASSLYGGGRTYEQYF,TGTGCCAGCAGTTTATATGGCGGGGGTCGAACCTACGAGCAGTACTTC
TRBV4-3,NA,TRBJ2-7,TRBD2,CASSQDRATSGFYEQYF,TGCGCCAGCAGCCAAGATCGAGCGACTAGCGGTTTTTACGAGCAGTACTTC
TRBV11-2,NA,TRBJ2-2,NA,CASSSRDKNTGELFF,TGTGCCAGCAGCTCCCGGGACAAGAACACCGGGGAGCTGTTTTTT
TRBV30,once,TRBJ2-3,TRBD2,CAWAALAGGLDTEYF,TGTGCCTGGGCGGCCCTAGCGGGTGGACTCGATACGGAGTATTTT
TRBV27,NA,TRBJ2-7,TRBD2,CASRLAGVAYEQYF,TGTGCCAGCAGACTAGCGGGAGTGGCCTACGAGCAGTACTTC
TRBV24-1,few,TRBJ2-7,NA,CATSDRKHSRGYEQYF,TGTGCCACCAGTGACCGGAAGCATTCCCGGGGCTACGAGCAGTACTTC
TRBV4-3,NA,TRBJ1-1,NA,CASSQSLDREAFF,TGCGCCAGCAGCCAAAGCCTCGACAGAGAAGCTTTCTTT
TRBV28,NA,TRBJ1-1,NA,CASSLRTEDTEASF,TGTGCCAGCAGTTTAAGGACAGAGGACACTGAAGCTTCCTTT
TRBV3-1,few,TRBJ2-3,TRBD2,CASSPGLAGGPADTQYF,TGTGCCAGCAGCCCGGGACTAGCGGGGGGGCCAGCAGATACGCAGTATTTT
TRBV28,NA,TRBJ2-3,NA,CASSFRLGPDTQYF,TGTGCCAGCAGTTTTCGTCTAGGACCAGATACGCAGTATTTT
TRBV29-1,once,TRBJ2-7,TRBD1,CSGTGTGDHGQYF,TGCAGCGGCACCGGGACAGGTGACCACGGGCAGTACTTC
TRBV30,NA,TRBJ1-3,NA,CAWNQGTPGNTIYF,TGTGCCTGGAATCAGGGGACTCCTGGAAACACCATATATTTT
TRBV28,NA,TRBJ2-7,NA,CASSFYGGGQSYEQYF,TGTGCCAGCAGTTTTTACGGTGGGGGCCAGTCCTACGAGCAGTACTTC
TRBV20-1,NA,TRBJ2-4,NA,CSARDRGPDLAKNIQYF,TGCAGTGCTAGAGATAGGGGACCTGACCTAGCCAAAAACATTCAGTACTTC
TRBV5-6,few,TRBJ2-4,NA,CASSLKAVARGAKNIQYF,TGTGCCAGCAGCTTGAAGGCGGTAGCGAGAGGAGCCAAAAACATTCAGTACTTC
TRBV7-9,few,TRBJ2-1,NA,CASSFKVVEQFF,TGTGCCAGCAGCTTCAAGGTAGTTGAGCAGTTCTTC
TRBV27,NA,TRBJ2-5,NA,CASRVDKARQETQYF,TGTGCCAGCAGGGTGGACAAGGCACGCCAAGAGACCCAGTACTTC
TRBV4-3,few,TRBJ2-1,TRBD2,CASSSNRGLASNEQFF,TGCGCCAGCAGTTCAAACCGGGGACTAGCGAGCAATGAGCAGTTCTTC
TRBV7-6,NA,TRBJ2-3,TRBD2,CASSLMLAGGPSQEDTQYF,TGTGCCAGCAGCCTGATGCTAGCGGGAGGGCCGAGTCAGGAAGATACGCAGTATTTT
TRBV7-8,NA,TRBJ2-7,NA,CASSLVVGETAYEQYF,TGTGCCAGCAGCTTAGTAGTTGGTGAGACAGCCTACGAGCAGTACTTC
TRBV12-3/TRBV12-4,NA,TRBJ2-1,NA,CASSLNQWGQFF,TGTGCCAGCAGTTTAAACCAATGGGGGCAGTTCTTC
TRBV9,NA,TRBJ2-1,TRBD2,CASSTRPPGLAYYNEQFF,TGTGCCAGCAGCACCCGCCCCCCGGGACTAGCGTACTACAATGAGCAGTTCTTC
TRBV7-6,NA,TRBJ2-7,NA,CASSPRDTEYEQYF,TGTGCCAGCAGCCCCCGGGACACCGAGTACGAGCAGTACTTC
TRBV28,many,TRBJ1-5,TRBD1,CASSSGQGVQPQHF,TGTGCCAGCAGTTCCGGACAGGGCGTTCAGCCCCAGCATTTT